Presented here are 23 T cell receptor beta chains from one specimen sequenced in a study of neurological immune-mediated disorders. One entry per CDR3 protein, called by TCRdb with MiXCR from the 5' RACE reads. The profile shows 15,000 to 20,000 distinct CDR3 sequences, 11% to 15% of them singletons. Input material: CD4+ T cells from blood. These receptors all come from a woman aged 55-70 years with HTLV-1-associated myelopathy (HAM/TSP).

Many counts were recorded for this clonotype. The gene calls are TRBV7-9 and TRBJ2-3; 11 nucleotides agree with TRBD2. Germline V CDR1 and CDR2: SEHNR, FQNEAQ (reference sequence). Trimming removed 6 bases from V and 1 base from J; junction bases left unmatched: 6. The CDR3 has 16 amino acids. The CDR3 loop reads CASRASSGGRTDTQYF. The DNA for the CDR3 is TGTGCCAGCAGAGCATCTAGCGGGGGGCGCACAGATACGCAGTATTTT.

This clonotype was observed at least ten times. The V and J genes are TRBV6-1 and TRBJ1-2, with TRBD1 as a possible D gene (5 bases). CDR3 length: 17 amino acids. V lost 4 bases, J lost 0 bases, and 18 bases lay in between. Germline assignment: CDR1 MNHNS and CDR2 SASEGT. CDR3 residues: CASSGSYDSLSNYGYTF. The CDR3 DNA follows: TGTGCCAGCAGTGGATCCTACGACAGCTTATCTAACTATGGCTACACCTTC.

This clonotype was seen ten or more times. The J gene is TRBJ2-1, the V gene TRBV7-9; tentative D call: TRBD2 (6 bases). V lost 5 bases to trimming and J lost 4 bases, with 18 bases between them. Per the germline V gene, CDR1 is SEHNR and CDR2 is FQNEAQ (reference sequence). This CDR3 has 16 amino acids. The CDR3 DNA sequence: TGTGCCAGCAGCCCTGATGGAGGGACTTGGTACAATGAGCAGTTCTTC. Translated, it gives CASSPDGGTWYNEQFF.

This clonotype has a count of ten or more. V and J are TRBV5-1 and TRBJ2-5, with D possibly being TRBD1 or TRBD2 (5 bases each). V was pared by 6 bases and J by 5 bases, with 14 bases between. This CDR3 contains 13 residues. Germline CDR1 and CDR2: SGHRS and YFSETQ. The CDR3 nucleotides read TGCGCCAGCACCTCCGGCAGGGAGGAGACCCAGTACTTC. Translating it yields CASTSGREETQYF.

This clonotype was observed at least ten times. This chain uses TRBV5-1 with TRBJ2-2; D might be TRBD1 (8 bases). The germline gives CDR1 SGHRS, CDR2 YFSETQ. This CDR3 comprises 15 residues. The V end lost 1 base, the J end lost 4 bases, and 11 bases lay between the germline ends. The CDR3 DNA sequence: TGCGCCAGCAGCTTGAGCGGGACAGGCACCGGGGAGCTGTTTTTT. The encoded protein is CASSLSGTGTGELFF.

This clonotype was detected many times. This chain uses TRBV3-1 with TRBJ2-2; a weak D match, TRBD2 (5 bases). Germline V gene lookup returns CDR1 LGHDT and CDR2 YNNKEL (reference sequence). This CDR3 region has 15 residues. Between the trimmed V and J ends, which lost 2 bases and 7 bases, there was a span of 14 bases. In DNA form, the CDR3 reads TGTGCCAGCAGCCAACATGAGTATGGAGGCGGGGAGCTGTTTTTT. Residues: CASSQHEYGGGELFF. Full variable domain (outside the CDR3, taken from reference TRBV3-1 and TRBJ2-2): DTAVSQTPKYLVTQMGNDKSIKCEQNLGHDTMYWYKQDSKKFLKIMFSYNNKELIINETVPNRFSPKSPDKAHLNLHINSLELGDSAVYFCASSQHEYGGGELFFGEGSRLTVL.

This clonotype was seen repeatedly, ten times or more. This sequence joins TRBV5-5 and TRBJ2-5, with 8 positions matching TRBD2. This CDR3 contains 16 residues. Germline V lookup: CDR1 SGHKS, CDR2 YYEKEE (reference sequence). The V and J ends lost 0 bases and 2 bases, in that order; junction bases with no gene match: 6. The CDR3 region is CASSLVVAGPQETQYF. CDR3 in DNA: TGTGCCAGCAGCTTGGTGGTAGCGGGGCCTCAAGAGACCCAGTACTTC.

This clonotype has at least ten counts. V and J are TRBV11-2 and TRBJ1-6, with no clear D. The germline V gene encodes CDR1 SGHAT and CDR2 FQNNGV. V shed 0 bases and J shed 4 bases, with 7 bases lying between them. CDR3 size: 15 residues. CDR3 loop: CASSLDRQYNSPLHF. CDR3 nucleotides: TGTGCCAGCAGCTTAGATCGGCAGTATAATTCACCCCTCCACTTT. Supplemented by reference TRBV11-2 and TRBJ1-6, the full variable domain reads EAGVAQSPRYKIIEKRQSVAFWCNPISGHATLYWYQQILGQGPKLLIQFQNNGVVDDSQLPKDRFSAERLKGVDSTLKIQPAKLEDSAVYLCASSLDRQYNSPLHFGNGTRLTVT.

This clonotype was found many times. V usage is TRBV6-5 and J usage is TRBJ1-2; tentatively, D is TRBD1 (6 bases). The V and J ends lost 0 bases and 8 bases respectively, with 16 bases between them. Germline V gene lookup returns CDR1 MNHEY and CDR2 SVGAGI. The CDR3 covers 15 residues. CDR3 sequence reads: CASSYSQGGRQGYTF. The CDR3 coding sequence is TGTGCCAGCAGTTACTCCCAAGGGGGGAGGCAAGGCTACACCTTC.

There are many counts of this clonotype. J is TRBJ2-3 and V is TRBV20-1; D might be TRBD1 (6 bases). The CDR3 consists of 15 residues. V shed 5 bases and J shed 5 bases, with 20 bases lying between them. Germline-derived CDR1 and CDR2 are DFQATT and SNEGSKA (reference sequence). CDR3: CSARPLGGVRDTQYF. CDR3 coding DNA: TGCAGTGCTCGCCCTTTAGGGGGAGTAAGAGATACGCAGTATTTT.

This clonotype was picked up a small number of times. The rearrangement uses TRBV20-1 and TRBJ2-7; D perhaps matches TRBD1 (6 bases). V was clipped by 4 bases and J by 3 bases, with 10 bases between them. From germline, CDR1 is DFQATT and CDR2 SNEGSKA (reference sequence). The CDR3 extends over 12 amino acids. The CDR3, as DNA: TGCAGTGCTACAGGGGCACACTACGAGCAGTACTTC. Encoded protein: CSATGAHYEQYF.

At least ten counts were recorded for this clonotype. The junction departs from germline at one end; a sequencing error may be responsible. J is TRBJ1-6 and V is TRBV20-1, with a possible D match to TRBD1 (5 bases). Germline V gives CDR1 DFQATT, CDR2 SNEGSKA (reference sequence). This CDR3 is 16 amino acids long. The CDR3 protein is CSARSLQGGWNLPLHF. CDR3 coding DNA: TGCAGTGCTAGAAGTCTCCAGGGTGGTTGGAATTTACCCCTCCACTTT.

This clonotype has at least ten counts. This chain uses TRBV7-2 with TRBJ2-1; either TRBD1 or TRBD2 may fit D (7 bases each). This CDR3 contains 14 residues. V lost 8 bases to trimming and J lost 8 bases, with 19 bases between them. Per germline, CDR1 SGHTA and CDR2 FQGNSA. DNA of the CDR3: TGTGCCAGCTCCAGGGGGAGGGGGCCCCATGAGCAGTTCTTC. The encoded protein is CASSRGRGPHEQFF.

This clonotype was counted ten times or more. The CDR3 DNA reads TGTGCCAGTAGTTATAGGACAGCTGGGGCCAACGTCCTGACTTTC. This encodes CASSYRTAGANVLTF. The chain carries TRBV19 and TRBJ2-6, with D possibly being TRBD1 (6 bases). Germline V gives CDR1 LNHDA, CDR2 SQIVND (reference sequence). The CDR3 runs to 15 residues. V lost 5 bases and J 2 bases, leaving 10 bases between the germline ends.

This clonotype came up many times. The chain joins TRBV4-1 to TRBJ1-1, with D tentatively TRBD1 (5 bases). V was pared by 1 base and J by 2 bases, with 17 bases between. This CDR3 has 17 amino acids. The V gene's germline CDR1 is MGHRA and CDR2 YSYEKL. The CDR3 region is CASSQAPPRQLNTEAFF. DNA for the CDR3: TGCGCCAGCAGCCAAGCACCCCCAAGACAGCTCAACACTGAAGCTTTCTTT.

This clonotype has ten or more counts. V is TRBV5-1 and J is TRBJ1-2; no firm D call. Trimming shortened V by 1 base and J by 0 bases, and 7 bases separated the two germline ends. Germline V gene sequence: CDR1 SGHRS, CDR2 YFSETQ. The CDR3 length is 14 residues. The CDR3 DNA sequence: TGCGCCAGCAGCTTGACAAACACTAACTATGGCTACACCTTC. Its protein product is CASSLTNTNYGYTF.

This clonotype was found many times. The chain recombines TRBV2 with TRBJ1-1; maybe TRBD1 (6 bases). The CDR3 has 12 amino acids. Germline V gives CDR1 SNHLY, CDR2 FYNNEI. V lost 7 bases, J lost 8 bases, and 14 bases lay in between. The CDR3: CASKRGEIEAFF. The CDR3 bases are TGTGCCAGCAAAAGGGGGGAAATAGAAGCTTTCTTT.

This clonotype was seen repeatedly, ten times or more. CDR3 residues: CASSPDRGRVETQYF. Written as DNA, the CDR3 is TGTGCCAGCAGCCCGGACAGGGGGCGTGTGGAGACCCAGTACTTC. V and J are TRBV5-4 and TRBJ2-5; 11 positions match TRBD1. V shed 4 bases and J 5 bases; nucleotides not matched to a gene: 7. Germline lookup yields CDR1 SGHNT and CDR2 YYREEE (reference sequence). This CDR3 has 15 amino acids.

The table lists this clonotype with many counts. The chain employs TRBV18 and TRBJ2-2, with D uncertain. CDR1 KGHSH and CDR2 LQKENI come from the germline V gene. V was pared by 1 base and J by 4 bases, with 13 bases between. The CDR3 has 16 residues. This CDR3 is CASSPQGFTVTGELFF. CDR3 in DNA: TGTGCCAGCTCACCACAAGGGTTTACGGTCACCGGGGAGCTGTTTTTT. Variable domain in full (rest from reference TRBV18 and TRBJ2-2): NAGVMQNPRHLVRRRGQEARLRCSPMKGHSHVYWYRQLPEEGLKFMVYLQKENIIDESGMPKERFSAEFPKEGPSILRIQQVVRGDSAAYFCASSPQGFTVTGELFFGEGSRLTVL.

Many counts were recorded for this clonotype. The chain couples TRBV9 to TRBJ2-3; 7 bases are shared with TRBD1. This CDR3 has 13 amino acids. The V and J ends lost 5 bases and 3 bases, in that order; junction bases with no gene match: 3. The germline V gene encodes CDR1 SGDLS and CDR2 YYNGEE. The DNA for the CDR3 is TGTGCCAGCAGGGGGACAGAAACAGATACGCAGTATTTT. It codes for CASRGTETDTQYF.

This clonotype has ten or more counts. The CDR3 nucleotides are TGTGCCAGCAGTTACTCGCAGGGAACTAATGAAAAACTGTTTTTT. Translated: CASSYSQGTNEKLFF. The chain has TRBV6-5 and TRBJ1-4; D perhaps matches TRBD1 (5 bases). Germline CDR1 and CDR2: MNHEY and SVGAGI. CDR3 size: 15 residues. V lost 0 bases and J lost 1, with 6 bases in between.

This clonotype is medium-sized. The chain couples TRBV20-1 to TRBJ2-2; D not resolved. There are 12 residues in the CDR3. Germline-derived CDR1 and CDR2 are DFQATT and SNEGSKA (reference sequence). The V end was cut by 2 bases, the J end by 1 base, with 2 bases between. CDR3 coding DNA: TGCAGTGCTAGATGGAACACCGGGGAGCTGTTTTTT. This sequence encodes CSARWNTGELFF.

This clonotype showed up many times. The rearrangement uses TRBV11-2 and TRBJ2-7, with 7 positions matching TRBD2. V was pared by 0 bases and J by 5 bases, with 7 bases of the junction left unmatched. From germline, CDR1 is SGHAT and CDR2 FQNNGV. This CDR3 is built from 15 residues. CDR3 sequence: CASSLDLGLADEQYF. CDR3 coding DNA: TGTGCCAGCAGCTTAGATCTTGGGCTAGCGGACGAGCAGTACTTC. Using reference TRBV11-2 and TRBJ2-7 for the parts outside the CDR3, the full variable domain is EAGVAQSPRYKIIEKRQSVAFWCNPISGHATLYWYQQILGQGPKLLIQFQNNGVVDDSQLPKDRFSAERLKGVDSTLKIQPAKLEDSAVYLCASSLDLGLADEQYFGPGTRLTVT.